This passage covers 14 T cell receptor beta chains from one sample sequenced in a study of cytomegalovirus exposure and HLA in healthy donors. PCR involved 60 Vbeta and 13 Jbeta primers. TCRdb's table, derived via immunoSEQ multiplex PCR, lists solely in-frame clones and lacks some. This sample has tens of thousands of clones, with around 77% found just once. Sequenced sample: PBMCs. The source of these receptors is a man aged 30 to 39 in good health and CMV-seronegative.

This chain uses TRBV18 with TRBJ2-2, with 9 bases identical to TRBD2. In germline, CDR1 is KGHSH, CDR2 LQKENI. The J segment lost 6 bases and the V segment lost 3 bases, leaving 8 bases of the junction unmatched. The CDR3 extends over 16 amino acids. In DNA form, the CDR3 reads TGTGCCAGCTCACCGTCTTCTATAGCGGGAGCCGGGGAGCTGTTTTTT. Amino acid sequence: CASSPSSIAGAGELFF.

In this sample, this clone turned up a few times. This chain links TRBV6-1 with TRBJ1-5; tentative D call: TRBD1 (6 bases). Germline V lookup: CDR1 MNHNS, CDR2 SASEGT. The CDR3 runs 15 residues. The V end lost 1 base, the J end lost 2 bases, and 9 bases lay between the germline ends. CDR3 in amino acids: CASSEGNRGNQPQHF. The CDR3 coding sequence is TGTGCCAGCAGTGAAGGGAACAGGGGCAATCAGCCCCAGCATTTT.

The J gene is TRBJ1-2, the V gene TRBV7-8; 7 bases align to TRBD1. The germline V gene encodes CDR1 SGHVS and CDR2 FQNEAQ. CDR3 length: 14 amino acids. With V trimmed by 5 bases and J by 4 bases, 7 bases remained unmatched. In DNA, the CDR3 is TGTGCCAGCAGCCACGACAGGGTATCCTATGGCTACACCTTC. Translated: CASSHDRVSYGYTF.

This chain links TRBV5-1 with TRBJ2-2, with D tentatively TRBD2 (6 bases). Germline CDR1 SGHRS, CDR2 YFSETQ. This CDR3 comprises 15 residues. The ends were cut back, 3 bases at V and 2 bases at J, with 11 bases in the middle. Written as DNA, the CDR3 is TGCGCCAGCAGCTCCATGGGGGGAAACACCGGGGAGCTGTTTTTT. Translating it yields CASSSMGGNTGELFF.

This chain links TRBV7-6 with TRBJ2-3; no definite D call. Germline V lookup: CDR1 SGHVS, CDR2 FNYEAQ. CDR3 length: 15 residues. Trimming removed 2 bases at V and 5 bases at J, with 14 bases between. CDR3: CASSLLGQLRDTQYF. CDR3 DNA: TGTGCCAGCAGCTTACTGGGTCAACTACGAGATACGCAGTATTTT.

This clone was found a few times. V and J are TRBV6-1 and TRBJ2-3; 7 bases fit TRBD2. Germline V gene sequence: CDR1 MNHNS, CDR2 SASEGT. V was clipped by 1 base and J by 0 bases; unmatched bases: 4. The CDR3 loop spans 16 amino acids. The CDR3 nucleotides are TGTGCCAGCAGTGAAGAGATGGGGGGGAGCACAGATACGCAGTATTTT. Translating it yields CASSEEMGGSTDTQYF.

The rearrangement uses TRBV4-1 and TRBJ1-4; tentative D call: TRBD1 (5 bases). CDR3 length equals 15 residues. The germline V gene encodes CDR1 MGHRA and CDR2 YSYEKL. V lost 5 bases and J lost 8, with 18 bases in between. The CDR3 sequence is CASSTRPLGREKLFF. In DNA form, the CDR3 reads TGCGCCAGCAGCACCCGACCCCTGGGGCGCGAAAAACTGTTTTTT.

This chain links TRBV9 with TRBJ2-3; 9 bases match TRBD2. This CDR3 is 14 amino acids long. V was clipped by 3 bases and J by 1 base; unmatched bases: 0. Germline V gene lookup returns CDR1 SGDLS and CDR2 YYNGEE. CDR3 loop: CASSGTSGTDTQYF. The CDR3 coding sequence is TGTGCCAGCAGCGGGACTAGCGGCACAGATACGCAGTATTTT.

The chain carries TRBV7-6 and TRBJ1-5; 9 bases are shared with TRBD1. Trimming cost V 1 base and J 5 bases; bases outside gene matches: 3. CDR3 length equals 15 residues. CDR1 is SGHVS and CDR2 is FNYEAQ in the germline V gene. This CDR3 is CASSLGDREYQPQHF. For the CDR3, the DNA is TGTGCCAGCAGCTTAGGGGACAGGGAATATCAGCCCCAGCATTTT.

The gene calls are TRBV11-3 and TRBJ2-5, with a weak D call TRBD2 (7 bases). The V gene's germline CDR1 is SGHNT and CDR2 YENEEA. Trimming removed 5 bases from V and 4 bases from J, with 14 bases in between. The CDR3 sequence is 14 residues long. CDR3 sequence: CASSIGRGAETQYF. The CDR3 DNA sequence: TGTGCCAGCAGCATTGGTCGGGGGGCAGAGACCCAGTACTTC. The entire variable domain, with the rest obtained from reference TRBV11-3 and TRBJ2-5, is as follows: EAGVVQSPRYKIIEKKQPVAFWCNPISGHNTLYWYLQNLGQGPELLIRYENEEAVDDSQLPKDRFSAERLKGVDSTLKIQPAELGDSAVYLCASSIGRGAETQYFGPGTRLLVL.

CDR3 in amino acids: CASSLQGLETQYF. The CDR3 nucleotides read TGCGCCAGCAGCTTGCAGGGCTTGGAGACCCAGTACTTC. The V call is TRBV5-1, the J call TRBJ2-5, with D possibly being TRBD1 (5 bases). The CDR3 consists of 13 residues. V dropped 1 base and J dropped 5 bases, with 9 bases sitting between them. Germline V gives CDR1 SGHRS, CDR2 YFSETQ. Full variable domain (missing parts from reference TRBV5-1 and TRBJ2-5): KAGVTQTPRYLIKTRGQQVTLSCSPISGHRSVSWYQQTPGQGLQFLFEYFSETQRNKGNFPGRFSGRQFSNSRSEMNVSTLELGDSALYLCASSLQGLETQYFGPGTRLLVL.

V and J are TRBV5-4 and TRBJ2-7; TRBD2 is a possible D gene (6 bases). CDR1 is SGHNT and CDR2 is YYREEE in the germline V gene (reference sequence). V dropped 4 bases and J dropped 6 bases, with 20 bases sitting between them. The CDR3 extends over 15 amino acids. In DNA form, the CDR3 reads TGTGCCAGCAGCCCACGTCGAGTCGCCGGGGGCGAGCAGTACTTC. Protein sequence: CASSPRRVAGGEQYF.

The chain uses TRBV15 and TRBJ2-1, with D perhaps matching TRBD1 (6 bases). Germline CDR1 is LNHNV and CDR2 is YYDKDF (reference sequence). The V and J ends lost 3 bases and 9 bases respectively, with 12 bases between them. The CDR3 runs 13 residues. This CDR3 reads CATSRIQGTEQFF. In DNA form, the CDR3 reads TGTGCCACCAGCAGGATCCAGGGGACTGAGCAGTTCTTC.

In its sample, this clone was seen a few times. The chain joins TRBV2 to TRBJ2-2, with 7 bases fitting TRBD2. The CDR3 has 14 amino acids. J gave up 4 bases and V 8 bases, and 7 bases lay outside the gene matches. Germline-derived CDR1 and CDR2 are SNHLY and FYNNEI. The CDR3 DNA reads TGTGCCAGCCTCCGACTAGCTGTCACCGGGGAGCTGTTTTTT. It specifies CASLRLAVTGELFF. Drawing the rest from reference TRBV2 and TRBJ2-2, the complete variable domain is EPEVTQTPSHQVTQMGQEVILRCVPISNHLYFYWYRQILGQKVEFLVSFYNNEISEKSEIFDDQFSVERPDGSNFTLKIRSTKLEDSAMYFCASLRLAVTGELFFGEGSRLTVL.